This T cell receptor (beta chain) is drawn from a study of OX40 agonist ivuxolimab in advanced cancers. Study information: An agonistic human IgG2 monoclonal antibody against OX40 (CD134) was given. Partial responses occurred in three patients (one hepatocellular carcinoma, two cutaneous melanoma).

This table comes from immunoSEQ multiplex PCR, and its TCRdb copy is limited to in-frame clones, with some not included. The table shows some 64,000 clones, with roughly 89% occurring only once. The timepoints at which blood was sampled were baseline, cycle 4 day 1, and cycle 7 day 1. Deletions cut 1 base from V and 10 bases from J, with 16 bases between. CDR1 and CDR2 from the germline V gene are SGHVS and FQNEAQ. The CDR3 totals 14 residues. Sequenced here: CD4+ or CD8+ T cells sorted from blood, sampled in a trial of the OX40 agonist ivuxolimab. The TCR sequence derives from an adult with an advanced solid tumor such as melanoma, head and neck, liver or kidney cancer. The V gene is TRBV7-8, the J gene TRBJ2-5; D may correspond to TRBD1 or TRBD2 (5 bases each). The CDR3 nucleotides read TGTGCCAGCAGCTTAGACAGGAACTCTGGGGGCCAGTACTTC. Amino acids: CASSLDRNSGGQYF. Based on the CDR3 plus reference TRBV7-8 and TRBJ2-5, the full variable domain is GAGVSQSPRYKVAKRGQDVALRCDPISGHVSLFWYQQALGQGPEFLTYFQNEAQLDKSGLPSDRFFAERPEGSVSTLKIQRTQQEDSAVYLCASSLDRNSGGQYFGPGTRLLVL.